This paragraph covers one TCR beta chain sequence. What it binds is not known. This specimen belongs to a study of cytomegalovirus exposure and HLA in healthy donors. The CDR3 loop spans 16 amino acids. Germline assignment: CDR1 SGHAT and CDR2 FQNNGV. Trimming took 3 bases from V and 6 from J; bases not matched to a gene: 10. Findings and limits, study-wide: A likely sequencing artifact accounted for one observed cluster of highly shared sequence variants.

A multiplex PCR was run with 60 Vbeta primers and 13 Jbeta primers. Generated by immunoSEQ multiplex PCR, the TCRdb table keeps only in-frame clones and is missing some. The sample's table shows about 67,000 clones. The sequence was collected from a woman in her thirties or forties in good health and CMV-seropositive. Sequenced material: PBMCs. This rearrangement joins TRBV11-2 to TRBJ2-3; the match to TRBD2 covers 9 bases. The CDR3 DNA is TGTGCCAGCAGCTTCAGGGGTAGCGGGAGAAAGGATACGCAGTATTTT. It yields the protein CASSFRGSGRKDTQYF. The full variable domain, in which reference TRBV11-2 and TRBJ2-3 provide the parts outside the CDR3, is EAGVAQSPRYKIIEKRQSVAFWCNPISGHATLYWYQQILGQGPKLLIQFQNNGVVDDSQLPKDRFSAERLKGVDSTLKIQPAKLEDSAVYLCASSFRGSGRKDTQYFGPGTRLTVL.